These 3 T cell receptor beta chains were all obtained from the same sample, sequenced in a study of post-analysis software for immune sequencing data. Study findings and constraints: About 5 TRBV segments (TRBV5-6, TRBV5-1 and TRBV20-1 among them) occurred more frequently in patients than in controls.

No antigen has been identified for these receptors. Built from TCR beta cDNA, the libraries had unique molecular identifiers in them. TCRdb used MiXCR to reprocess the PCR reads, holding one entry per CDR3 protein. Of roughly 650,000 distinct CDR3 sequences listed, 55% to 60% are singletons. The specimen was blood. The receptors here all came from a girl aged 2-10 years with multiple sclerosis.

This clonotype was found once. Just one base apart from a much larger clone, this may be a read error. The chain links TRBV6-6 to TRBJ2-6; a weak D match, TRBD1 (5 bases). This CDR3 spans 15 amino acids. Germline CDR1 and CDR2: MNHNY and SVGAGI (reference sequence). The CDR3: CASSYSTGGASVLTF. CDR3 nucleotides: TGTGCCAGCAGTTACTCGACGGGTGGGGCCAGCGTCCTGACTTTC.

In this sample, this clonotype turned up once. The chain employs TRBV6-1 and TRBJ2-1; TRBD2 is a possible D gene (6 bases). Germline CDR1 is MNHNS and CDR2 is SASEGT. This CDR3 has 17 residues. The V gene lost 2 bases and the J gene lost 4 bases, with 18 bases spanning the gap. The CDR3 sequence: CASSETSGGGSYNEQFF. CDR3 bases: TGTGCCAGCAGTGAAACGAGTGGCGGAGGGTCATACAATGAGCAGTTCTTC.

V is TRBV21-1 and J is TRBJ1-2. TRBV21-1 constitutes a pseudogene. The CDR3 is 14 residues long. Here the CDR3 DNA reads TGTGCCAGCAGCAAAGAGGCGAATACCTATGGCTACACCTTC. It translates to CASSKEANTYGYTF.